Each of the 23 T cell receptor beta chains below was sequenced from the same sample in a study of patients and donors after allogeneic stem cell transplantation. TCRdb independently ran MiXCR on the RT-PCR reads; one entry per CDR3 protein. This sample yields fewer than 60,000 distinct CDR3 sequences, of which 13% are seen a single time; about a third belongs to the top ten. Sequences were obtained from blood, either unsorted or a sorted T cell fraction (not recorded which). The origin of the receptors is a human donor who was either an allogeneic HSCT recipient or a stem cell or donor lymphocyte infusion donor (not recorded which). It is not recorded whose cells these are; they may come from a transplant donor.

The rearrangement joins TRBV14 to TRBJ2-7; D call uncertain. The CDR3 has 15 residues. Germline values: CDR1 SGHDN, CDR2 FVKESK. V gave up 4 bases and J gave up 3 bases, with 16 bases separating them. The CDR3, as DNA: TGTGCCAGCAGCCTTATGACGCTACCGGGCTACGAGCAGTACTTC. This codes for CASSLMTLPGYEQYF.

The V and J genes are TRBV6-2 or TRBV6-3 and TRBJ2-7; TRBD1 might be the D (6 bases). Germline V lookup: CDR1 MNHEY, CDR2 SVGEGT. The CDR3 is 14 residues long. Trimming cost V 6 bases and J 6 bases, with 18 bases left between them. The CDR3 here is CASRLDSSRVEQYF. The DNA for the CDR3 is TGTGCCAGCAGACTGGACAGTTCTCGGGTCGAGCAGTACTTC.

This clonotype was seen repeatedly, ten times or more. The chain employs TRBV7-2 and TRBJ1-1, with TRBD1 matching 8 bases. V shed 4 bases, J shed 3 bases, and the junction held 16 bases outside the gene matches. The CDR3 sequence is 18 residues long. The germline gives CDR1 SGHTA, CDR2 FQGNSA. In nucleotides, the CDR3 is TGTGCCAGCAGCTGCGTGCCGGACAGGGAGTTGGGGGACACTGAAGCTTTCTTT. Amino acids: CASSCVPDRELGDTEAFF.

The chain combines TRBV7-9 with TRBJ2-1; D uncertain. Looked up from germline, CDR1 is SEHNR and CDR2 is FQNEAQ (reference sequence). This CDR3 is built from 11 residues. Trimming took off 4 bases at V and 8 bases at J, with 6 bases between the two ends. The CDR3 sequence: CASSSPYEQFF. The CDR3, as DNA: TGTGCCAGCAGCTCTCCCTATGAGCAGTTCTTC.

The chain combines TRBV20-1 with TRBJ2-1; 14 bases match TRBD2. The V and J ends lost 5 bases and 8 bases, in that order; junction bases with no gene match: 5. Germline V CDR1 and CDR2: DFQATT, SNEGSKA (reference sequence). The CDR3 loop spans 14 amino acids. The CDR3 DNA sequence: TGCAGTGCTCTGGGACTAGCGGGAGCAGATGAGCAGTTCTTC. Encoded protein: CSALGLAGADEQFF.

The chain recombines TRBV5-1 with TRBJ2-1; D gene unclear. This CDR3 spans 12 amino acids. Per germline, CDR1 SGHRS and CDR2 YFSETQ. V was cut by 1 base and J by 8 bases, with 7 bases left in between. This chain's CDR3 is CASSLLTDEQFF. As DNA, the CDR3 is TGCGCCAGCAGCTTGTTAACAGATGAGCAGTTCTTC.

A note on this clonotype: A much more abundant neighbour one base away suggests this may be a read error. The CDR3 here is CSAQEMLPEAFF. The CDR3 nucleotides read TGCAGTGCCCAGGAAATGTTACCTGAAGCTTTCTTT. V is TRBV20-1 and J is TRBJ1-1; D uncertain. Germline values: CDR1 DFQATT, CDR2 SNEGSKA (reference sequence). Trimming took off 6 bases at V and 6 bases at J, with 14 bases between the two ends. The CDR3 has 12 residues.

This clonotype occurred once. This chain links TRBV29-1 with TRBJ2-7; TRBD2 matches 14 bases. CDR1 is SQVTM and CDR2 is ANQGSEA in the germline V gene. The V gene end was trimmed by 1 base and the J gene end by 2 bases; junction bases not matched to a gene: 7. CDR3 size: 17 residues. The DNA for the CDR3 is TGCAGCGTTGAAGTTGCAGGACTAGCGGGAGGTACCTACGAGCAGTACTTC. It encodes CSVEVAGLAGGTYEQYF.

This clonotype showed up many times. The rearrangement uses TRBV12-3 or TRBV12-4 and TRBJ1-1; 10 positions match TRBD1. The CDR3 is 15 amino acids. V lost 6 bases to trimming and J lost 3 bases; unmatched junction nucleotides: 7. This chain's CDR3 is CASSPETGGYTEAFF. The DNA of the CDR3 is TGTGCCAGCAGCCCAGAGACAGGGGGCTACACTGAAGCTTTCTTT.

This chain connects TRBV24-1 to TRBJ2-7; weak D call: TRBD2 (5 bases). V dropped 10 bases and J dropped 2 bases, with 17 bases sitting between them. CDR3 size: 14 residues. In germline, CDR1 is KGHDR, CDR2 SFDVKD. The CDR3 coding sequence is TGTGCCACTGGTCGGGGTAGCCCCCCCTACGAGCAGTACTTC. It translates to CATGRGSPPYEQYF.

As DNA, the CDR3 is TGTGCCAGCATTAACGGCCACAATGAGCAGTTCTTC. This translates into CASINGHNEQFF. The genes are TRBV27 and TRBJ2-1; no clear D. This CDR3 region has 12 residues. Trimming removed 7 bases from V and 5 bases from J, with 9 bases in between. CDR1 is MNHEY, CDR2 SMNVEV, per germline (reference sequence).

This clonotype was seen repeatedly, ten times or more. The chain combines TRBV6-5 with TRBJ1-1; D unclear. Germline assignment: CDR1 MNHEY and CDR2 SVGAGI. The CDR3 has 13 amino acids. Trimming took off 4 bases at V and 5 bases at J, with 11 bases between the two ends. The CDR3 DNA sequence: TGTGCCAGCAGTTCTGGTCCGAGGACTGAAGCTTTCTTT. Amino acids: CASSSGPRTEAFF.

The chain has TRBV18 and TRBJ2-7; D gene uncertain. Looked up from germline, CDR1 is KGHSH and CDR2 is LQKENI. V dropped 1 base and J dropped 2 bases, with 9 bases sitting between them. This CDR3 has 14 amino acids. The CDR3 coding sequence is TGTGCCAGCTCACCACTAAGCCAGGCCTACGAGCAGTACTTC. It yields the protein CASSPLSQAYEQYF.

The CDR3 DNA follows: TGTGCCAGCAGCTCCCATGGGGGTCAGCCCCAGCATTTT. Its translation is CASSSHGGQPQHF. The V call is TRBV7-6, the J call TRBJ1-5, with D perhaps matching TRBD1 (5 bases). Trimming removed 4 bases at V and 6 bases at J, with 10 bases between. The CDR3 is made up of 13 amino acids. Germline lookup yields CDR1 SGHVS and CDR2 FNYEAQ.

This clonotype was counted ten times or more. The DNA for the CDR3 is TGTGCCAGCAGTTTTGGGAGGGGCACTGAAGCTTTCTTT. Translated, it gives CASSFGRGTEAFF. V and J are TRBV12-3 or TRBV12-4 and TRBJ1-1; the D gene is possibly TRBD1 (5 bases). The V gene lost 3 bases and the J gene lost 4 bases, with 9 bases spanning the gap. The CDR3 extends over 13 amino acids.

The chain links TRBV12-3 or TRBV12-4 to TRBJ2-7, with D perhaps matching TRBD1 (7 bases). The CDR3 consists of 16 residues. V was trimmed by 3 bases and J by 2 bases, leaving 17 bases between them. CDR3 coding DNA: TGTGCCAGCAGTTTGAGTGCGCAGGGGGGTCCCTACGAGCAGTACTTC. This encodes CASSLSAQGGPYEQYF.

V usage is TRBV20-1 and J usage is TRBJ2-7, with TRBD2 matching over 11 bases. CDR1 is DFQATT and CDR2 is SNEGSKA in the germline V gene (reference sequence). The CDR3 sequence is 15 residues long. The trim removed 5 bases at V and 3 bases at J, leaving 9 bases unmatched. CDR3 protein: CSASKLAGANYEQYF. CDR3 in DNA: TGCAGTGCTTCTAAACTAGCGGGAGCTAACTACGAGCAGTACTTC.

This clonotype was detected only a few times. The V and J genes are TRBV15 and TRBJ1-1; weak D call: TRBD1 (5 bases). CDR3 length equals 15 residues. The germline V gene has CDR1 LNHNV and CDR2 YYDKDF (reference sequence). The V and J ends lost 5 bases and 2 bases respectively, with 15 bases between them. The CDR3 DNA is TGTGCCACCAGCCCGGAGGGGCAAAAAAACACTGAAGCTTTCTTT. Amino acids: CATSPEGQKNTEAFF.

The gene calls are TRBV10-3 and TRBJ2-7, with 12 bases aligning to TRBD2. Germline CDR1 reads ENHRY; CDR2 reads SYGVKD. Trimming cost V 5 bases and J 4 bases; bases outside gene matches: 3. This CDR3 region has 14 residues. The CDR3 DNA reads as TGTGCCATCAGTACCGGGACTAGCGGGTACGAGCAGTACTTC. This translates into CAISTGTSGYEQYF.

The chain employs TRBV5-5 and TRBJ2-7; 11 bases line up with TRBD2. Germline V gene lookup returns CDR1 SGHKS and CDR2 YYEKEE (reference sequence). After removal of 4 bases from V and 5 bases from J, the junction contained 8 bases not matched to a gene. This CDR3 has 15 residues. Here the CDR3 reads CASSIPGLAVHEQYF. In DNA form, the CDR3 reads TGTGCCAGCAGCATCCCGGGACTAGCGGTCCACGAGCAGTACTTC.

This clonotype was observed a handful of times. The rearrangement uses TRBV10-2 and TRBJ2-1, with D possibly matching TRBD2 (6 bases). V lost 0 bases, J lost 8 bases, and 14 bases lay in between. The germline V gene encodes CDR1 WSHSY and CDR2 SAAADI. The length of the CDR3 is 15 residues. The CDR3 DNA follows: TGCGCCAGCAGTGAGTCTGGTTGGAGGAGGGATGAGCAGTTCTTC. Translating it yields CASSESGWRRDEQFF.

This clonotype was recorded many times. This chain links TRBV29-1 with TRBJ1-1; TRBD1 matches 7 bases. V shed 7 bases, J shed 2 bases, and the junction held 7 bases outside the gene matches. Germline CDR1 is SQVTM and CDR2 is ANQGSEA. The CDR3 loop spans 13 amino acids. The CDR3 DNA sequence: TGCAGCGCCCGGGGGACAGCAAACACTGAAGCTTTCTTT. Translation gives CSARGTANTEAFF. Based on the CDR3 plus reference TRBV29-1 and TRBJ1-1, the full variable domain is SAVISQKPSRDICQRGTSLTIQCQVDSQVTMMFWYRQQPGQSLTLIATANQGSEATYESGFVIDKFPISRPNLTFSTLTVSNMSPEDSSIYLCSARGTANTEAFFGQGTRLTVV.

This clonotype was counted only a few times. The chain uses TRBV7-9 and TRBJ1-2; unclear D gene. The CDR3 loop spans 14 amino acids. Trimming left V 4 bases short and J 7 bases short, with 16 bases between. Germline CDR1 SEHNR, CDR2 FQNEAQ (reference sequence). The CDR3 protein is CASSSGDTLLGYTF. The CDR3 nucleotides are TGTGCCAGCAGCTCGGGTGACACGCTGCTTGGCTACACCTTC. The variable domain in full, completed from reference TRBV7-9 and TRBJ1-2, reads DTGVSQNPRHKITKRGQNVTFRCDPISEHNRLYWYRQTLGQGPEFLTYFQNEAQLEKSRLLSDRFSAERPKGSFSTLEIQRTEQGDSAMYLCASSSGDTLLGYTFGSGTRLTVV.